This entry lists 28 T cell receptor beta chains sequenced from one sample in a study of blood T cells in healthy people across ages. Together with a sample-barcoded 5' primer, a J-beta primer mix was included in a second PCR lasting about 7 to 11 cycles. MiXCR, run by TCRdb on the 5' RACE reads, gives a single entry per CDR3 protein. The repertoire holds some 1.4 million distinct CDR3 sequences, 42% seen once, with under 8% in the top ten. Source material: blood. The receptors stem from a woman between 18 and 29 years old in good health.

The rearrangement joins TRBV3-1 to TRBJ2-7, with no clear D. The J call may be mistaken, given a closer DNA end match to TRBJ2-5. This CDR3 contains 15 residues. CDR1 LGHDT and CDR2 YNNKEL come from the germline V gene (reference sequence). The CDR3 DNA follows: TGTGCCAGCAGCCAAAATGACCCCGTACGTCGGACCCAGTACTTC. Amino acids: CASSQNDPVRRTQYF.

This clonotype was detected only a few times. The V call is TRBV10-3, the J call TRBJ2-2; 7 bases agree with TRBD1. This CDR3 comprises 13 residues. With 6 bases clipped from V and 5 bases from J, the junction kept 3 bases outside the gene matches. CDR1 is ENHRY, CDR2 SYGVKD, per germline. The CDR3 coding sequence is TGTGCCATCAGCACACAGGGGACCGGGGAGCTGTTTTTT. Its translation: CAISTQGTGELFF.

V usage is TRBV4-1 and J usage is TRBJ1-2; no clear D gene. V dropped 0 bases and J dropped 7 bases, with 18 bases sitting between them. Germline-derived CDR1 and CDR2 are MGHRA and YSYEKL. This CDR3 has 16 amino acids. CDR3 bases: TGCGCCAGCAGCCAAGATAAAAGAATAGGGCCTACTGGCTACACCTTC. Protein: CASSQDKRIGPTGYTF.

The chain has TRBV7-3 and TRBJ1-1; tentative D call: TRBD1 (6 bases). The CDR3 consists of 13 residues. V lost 5 bases, J lost 8 bases, and 15 bases lay in between. CDR1 is SGHTA and CDR2 is FQGTGA in the germline V gene. The CDR3 protein is CASSALRGEEAFF. CDR3 sequence (DNA): TGTGCCAGCAGCGCCCTAAGGGGGGAAGAAGCTTTCTTT.

The rearrangement joins TRBV2 to TRBJ2-5; 8 positions match TRBD1. The V gene's germline CDR1 is SNHLY and CDR2 FYNNEI. Trimming at V came to 5 bases and at J to 2 bases, leaving 7 bases not matched to a gene. The CDR3 is 15 amino acids. In DNA form, the CDR3 reads TGTGCCAGCAGTTTGGACAGGGATTGGCAAGAGACCCAGTACTTC. It translates to CASSLDRDWQETQYF.

V usage is TRBV6-2 or TRBV6-3 and J usage is TRBJ2-5; TRBD2 matches 7 bases. V trimming: 8 bases; J trimming: 5 bases; junction bases outside the gene matches: 20. CDR3 length: 17 residues. Germline V gene sequence: CDR1 MNHEY, CDR2 SVGEGT. CDR3: CASGRRGGSLSSETQYF. CDR3 bases: TGTGCCAGCGGGAGAAGAGGCGGGAGCCTCAGTTCGGAGACCCAGTACTTC.

The table lists this clonotype with a few counts. Written as DNA, the CDR3 is TGTGCCAGCAGCTTACACGGCGGGAGCCCCTACAATGAGCAGTTCTTC. Protein sequence: CASSLHGGSPYNEQFF. The chain carries TRBV7-2 and TRBJ2-1, with 7 bases matching TRBD2. This CDR3 has 16 residues. V lost 2 bases to trimming and J lost 2 bases; unmatched junction nucleotides: 6. CDR1 and CDR2 (germline): SGHTA, FQGNSA.

There are a few counts of this clonotype. J is TRBJ2-7 and V is TRBV4-1; TRBD2 is a possible D gene (5 bases). CDR3 length equals 15 residues. In germline, CDR1 is MGHRA, CDR2 YSYEKL. V shed 4 bases and J shed 3 bases, with 16 bases lying between them. CDR3 DNA sequence: TGCGCCAGCAGCCTAGGAGGAATCGAAAACTACGAGCAGTACTTC. Translated, it gives CASSLGGIENYEQYF.

This clonotype appeared once. The chain links TRBV6-5 to TRBJ2-7, with TRBD1 as a possible D gene (5 bases). TRBJ2-5 explains the end of the DNA better; the J call may be wrong. Germline-derived CDR1 and CDR2 are MNHEY and SVGAGI. The CDR3 extends over 14 amino acids. CDR3 protein: CASTPTLQARTQYF. The CDR3 nucleotides read TGTGCCAGCACCCCCACCCTACAGGCGCGGACCCAGTACTTC.

The chain has TRBV20-1 and TRBJ2-3; TRBD2 matches at 9 bases. This CDR3 has 16 amino acids. Germline values: CDR1 DFQATT, CDR2 SNEGSKA (reference sequence). V gave up 3 bases and J gave up 4 bases; unmatched junction bases: 11. CDR3 in DNA: TGCAGTGCTAGGGCACCGGGACTAGCAGGCCCAGATACGCAGTATTTT. This encodes CSARAPGLAGPDTQYF.

The V call is TRBV9, the J call TRBJ2-5; no firm D call. Deletions cut 4 bases from V and 4 bases from J, with 11 bases between. The CDR3 runs to 13 residues. Germline V CDR1 and CDR2: SGDLS, YYNGEE. In DNA, the CDR3 is TGTGCCAGCAGCCCTAGTCAAAGAGAGACCCAGTACTTC. This gives the protein CASSPSQRETQYF.

J is TRBJ1-1 and V is TRBV6-6; TRBD1 matches 12 bases. J gave up 6 bases and V 5 bases, and 7 bases lay outside the gene matches. The CDR3 covers 15 residues. Germline-derived CDR1 and CDR2 are MNHNY and SVGAGI (reference sequence). CDR3 sequence: CASSGTGGYPSEAFF. The CDR3 DNA reads TGTGCCAGCAGTGGGACAGGGGGCTATCCTTCTGAAGCTTTCTTT.

V and J are TRBV12-3 or TRBV12-4 and TRBJ2-1; perhaps D is TRBD1 or TRBD2 (5 bases each). The CDR3 length is 16 residues. V lost 6 bases, J lost 1 base, and 16 bases lay in between. CDR3 nucleotide sequence: TGTGCCAGCAGCCGCGCGTGGGGACCGTCCTACAATGAGCAGTTCTTC. The encoded protein is CASSRAWGPSYNEQFF.

This clonotype was counted between two and nine times. The genes are TRBV3-1 and TRBJ2-1; the D gene is possibly TRBD2 (5 bases). Germline V CDR1 and CDR2: LGHDT, YNNKEL (reference sequence). The V gene lost 1 base and the J gene lost 9 bases, with 13 bases spanning the gap. This CDR3 is 14 amino acids long. This chain's CDR3 is CASSQGLVTSEQFF. CDR3 DNA sequence: TGTGCCAGCAGCCAAGGTCTAGTTACTAGTGAGCAGTTCTTC.

V gene TRBV2 combines with J gene TRBJ2-6; TRBD1 matches at 8 bases. The length of the CDR3 is 18 residues. Germline V gene data show CDR1 as SNHLY and CDR2 as FYNNEI. With V trimmed by 5 bases and J by 0 bases, 9 bases remained unmatched. CDR3 DNA: TGTGCCAGCAGTCCCCAGGGGGCCCTAACCTCTGGGGCCAACGTCCTGACTTTC. Its protein product is CASSPQGALTSGANVLTF.

The chain has TRBV3-1 and TRBJ2-3; 7 bases align to TRBD2. Per the germline V gene, CDR1 is LGHDT and CDR2 is YNNKEL (reference sequence). The CDR3 length is 16 residues. V lost 5 bases and J lost 2; bases outside the gene matches: 10. This CDR3 is CASSRLGRGPTDTQYF. DNA for the CDR3: TGTGCCAGCAGCAGACTGGGGAGGGGTCCCACAGATACGCAGTATTTT.

The CDR3 loop is CASSHTTGGLDGQYF. Here the CDR3 DNA reads TGTGCCAGCAGTCACACGACAGGGGGCCTGGACGGGCAGTACTTC. The V call is TRBV6-6, the J call TRBJ2-7, with 10 bases that match TRBD1. V shed 5 bases, J shed 9 bases, and the junction held 13 bases outside the gene matches. The germline V gene has CDR1 MNHNY and CDR2 SVGAGI (reference sequence). There are 15 residues in the CDR3.

The chain joins TRBV20-1 to TRBJ2-4; the D call may be TRBD1 or TRBD2 (5 bases each). Germline CDR1 and CDR2: DFQATT and SNEGSKA (reference sequence). The CDR3 spans 12 residues. The CDR3 reads CSGTALRNIQYF. The CDR3 nucleotides read TGCAGCGGGACGGCGCTCAGAAACATTCAGTACTTC.

This rearrangement joins TRBV19 to TRBJ2-1, with D perhaps TRBD2 (6 bases). Trimming pared 2 bases from V and 9 bases from J, leaving 20 bases between. The CDR3 spans 16 residues. Germline CDR1 LNHDA, CDR2 SQIVND (reference sequence). CDR3 protein: CASSISERAPGGEQFF. CDR3 coding DNA: TGTGCCAGTAGTATATCAGAGCGGGCCCCTGGCGGTGAGCAGTTCTTC.

The chain uses TRBV29-1 and TRBJ2-7, with D possibly being TRBD1 (5 bases). The CDR3 length is 14 residues. CDR1 is SQVTM, CDR2 ANQGSEA, per germline. V gave up 6 bases and J gave up 5 bases, with 20 bases separating them. The CDR3 DNA is TGCAGCGTCTCAGGCTGGGGCGCAGGGAACGAGCAGTACTTC. Its protein product is CSVSGWGAGNEQYF.

The chain joins TRBV20-1 to TRBJ2-4, with 12 bases matching TRBD2. The J call is uncertain, as TRBJ2-7 better fits the DNA end. CDR3 length equals 17 residues. The germline gives CDR1 DFQATT, CDR2 SNEGSKA (reference sequence). CDR3 bases: TGCAGTGCTGCAGACAGGGGTCTCCTAGCGGGAGGGTACGAGCAGTACTTC. It yields the protein CSAADRGLLAGGYEQYF.

J is TRBJ2-7 and V is TRBV19; 7 bases are a match to TRBD2. This CDR3 is 14 amino acids long. V trimming: 5 bases; J trimming: 2 bases; junction bases outside the gene matches: 6. Germline V lookup: CDR1 LNHDA, CDR2 SQIVND (reference sequence). This CDR3 is CASSPGRRTYEQYF. CDR3 in DNA: TGTGCCAGTAGTCCCGGGAGGAGAACCTACGAGCAGTACTTC. The entire variable domain, with the rest obtained from reference TRBV19 and TRBJ2-7, is as follows: DGGITQSPKYLFRKEGQNVTLSCEQNLNHDAMYWYRQDPGQGLRLIYYSQIVNDFQKGDIAEGYSVSREKKESFPLTVTSAQKNPTAFYLCASSPGRRTYEQYFGPGTRLTVT.

This clonotype was counted between two and nine times. The chain is built from TRBV28 and TRBJ1-6, with D possibly being TRBD1 (5 bases). The CDR3 is 14 amino acids. The germline V gene encodes CDR1 MDHEN and CDR2 SYDVKM. The germline V and J ends were trimmed by 2 bases and 10 bases, with 12 bases remaining between them. Here the CDR3 DNA reads TGTGCCAGCAGTTTAGTGAGGGACCAATCACCCCTCCACTTT. Residues: CASSLVRDQSPLHF.

This clonotype is a singleton in its sample. The CDR3 protein is CASSPRGLGPMETQYF. CDR3 bases: TGTGCCAGCAGCCCCCGGGGCCTAGGGCCAATGGAGACCCAGTACTTC. The rearrangement joins TRBV7-3 to TRBJ2-7; TRBD1 or TRBD2 may be the D gene (5 bases each). Matching the DNA end better, TRBJ2-5 makes the J call doubtful. Germline V CDR1 and CDR2: SGHTA, FQGTGA. The CDR3 has 16 residues.

This clonotype was seen a few times. The V gene is TRBV6-1, the J gene TRBJ2-5; 7 positions match TRBD2. J was trimmed by 2 bases and V by 6 bases; bases with no gene match: 12. The germline V gene encodes CDR1 MNHNS and CDR2 SASEGT. This CDR3 contains 16 residues. The CDR3 DNA reads as TGTGCCAGCAGATCCATGGGAGGGCTGATACAAGAGACCCAGTACTTC. The encoded protein is CASRSMGGLIQETQYF.

This clonotype was counted a few times. This chain links TRBV20-1 with TRBJ2-1; perhaps TRBD2 as D (6 bases). CDR1 and CDR2 from the germline V gene are DFQATT and SNEGSKA (reference sequence). The CDR3 is made up of 16 amino acids. V lost 1 base, J lost 0 bases, and 13 bases lay in between. The CDR3 loop is CSARVWTISSYNEQFF. The CDR3 nucleotides are TGCAGTGCTAGAGTGTGGACTATAAGCTCCTACAATGAGCAGTTCTTC.

This rearrangement joins TRBV29-1 to TRBJ1-4; D remains unclear. CDR1 is SQVTM and CDR2 is ANQGSEA in the germline V gene. The CDR3 sequence is 12 residues long. V gave up 5 bases and J gave up 4 bases, with 8 bases separating them. The CDR3: CSVRWNNEKLFF. CDR3 DNA: TGCAGCGTTCGATGGAATAATGAAAAACTGTTTTTT. Supplemented by reference TRBV29-1 and TRBJ1-4, the full variable domain reads SAVISQKPSRDICQRGTSLTIQCQVDSQVTMMFWYRQQPGQSLTLIATANQGSEATYESGFVIDKFPISRPNLTFSTLTVSNMSPEDSSIYLCSVRWNNEKLFFGSGTQLSVL.

This clonotype showed up just a few times. This chain uses TRBV12-3 or TRBV12-4 with TRBJ1-1, with D maybe TRBD1 (6 bases). With 3 bases removed from V and 1 base from J, the gap between germline ends came to 15 bases. The CDR3 extends over 16 amino acids. CDR3 sequence (DNA): TGTGCCAGCAGTTTCTCCTTAGGAGGGGGGAACACTGAAGCTTTCTTT. It yields the protein CASSFSLGGGNTEAFF.